This is a list of T cell receptor beta chains from one sample in a study of vaccination and CD4 T cells after COVID-19. TCRdb re-called the PCR reads through MiXCR, storing one row per CDR3 protein. The sample includes some 9,100 distinct CDR3 sequences, roughly 52% of them seen just once. Their cognate antigens are unknown. Sequencing used CD4+ T cells from blood, cultured in vitro. The receptor source for this set is a human donor in good health. Each CDR3 is given with its conserved first and last residue. A D gene is named only where the DNA matches it firmly. Not every row has a clone size; where given, it reads once, few, many or a size class.

TRBJ1-2	TRBD1	-	TRBV6-1	CASRLTGAYGYTF	TGTGCCAGCAGACTTACAGGGGCCTATGGCTACACCTTC
TRBJ2-3	-	-	TRBV6-1	CASTTWLGRPTDTQYF	TGTGCCAGCACCACCTGGTTGGGACGGCCCACAGATACGCAGTATTTT
TRBJ1-1	-	-	TRBV5-4	CASSAGWGDTEAFF	TGTGCCAGCAGCGCGGGTTGGGGGGACACTGAAGCTTTCTTT
TRBJ1-5	-	-	TRBV19	CASSIERAAGQPQHF	TGTGCCAGTAGTATTGAACGGGCGGCGGGGCAGCCCCAGCATTTT
TRBJ1-5	-	-	TRBV19	CASSRGSNQPQHF	TGTGCCAGTAGTAGGGGTAGCAATCAGCCCCAGCATTTT
TRBJ2-3	TRBD1	-	TRBV10-3	CAIRPGQGADTQYF	TGTGCCATCAGGCCCGGACAGGGGGCAGATACGCAGTATTTT
TRBJ1-3	-	-	TRBV15	CATSRGPMSSGNTIYF	TGTGCCACCAGCAGGGGACCGATGAGCTCTGGAAACACCATATATTTT
TRBJ1-1	TRBD1	few	TRBV5-1	CASSFGTGEYTEAFF	TGCGCCAGCAGCTTCGGGACAGGGGAGTACACTGAAGCTTTCTTT
TRBJ1-1	-	-	TRBV6-5	CASSYSQNTEAFF	TGTGCCAGCAGTTATAGTCAAAACACTGAAGCTTTCTTT
TRBJ1-5	-	-	TRBV19	CASSLESNQPQHF	TGTGCCAGTTCATTAGAGAGCAATCAGCCCCAGCATTTT
TRBJ1-4	-	-	TRBV20-1	CSVQGYNEKLFF	TGCAGTGTGCAGGGGTACAATGAAAAACTGTTTTTT
TRBJ1-5	-	-	TRBV15	CATSRGTLTASNQPQHF	TGTGCCACCAGCAGGGGAACCCTGACAGCTAGCAATCAGCCCCAGCATTTT
TRBJ2-7	TRBD1	-	TRBV11-2	CASSSWDRSYEQYF	TGTGCCAGCAGTTCCTGGGACAGGAGCTACGAGCAGTACTTC
TRBJ1-4	-	-	TRBV15	CATSRDILNEKLFF	TGTGCCACCAGCAGGGACATTCTTAATGAAAAACTGTTTTTT
TRBJ2-3	TRBD2	-	TRBV7-2	CASSLGLAGGPYKDTQYF	TGTGCCAGCAGCTTGGGACTAGCGGGGGGGCCATATAAAGATACGCAGTATTTT
TRBJ1-5	TRBD1	-	TRBV30	CAWSFRQGGQPQHF	TGTGCCTGGAGTTTTCGACAGGGAGGCCAGCCCCAGCATTTT
TRBJ2-6	TRBD2	-	TRBV7-2	CASSLVTSGGRLPSGANVLTF	TGTGCCAGCAGCTTAGTAACTAGCGGGGGGCGTTTACCCTCTGGGGCCAACGTCCTGACTTTC
TRBJ2-3	-	-	TRBV7-6	CASSFGTAGDTQYF	TGTGCCAGCAGCTTCGGCACCGCCGGAGATACGCAGTATTTT
TRBJ2-3	-	once	TRBV7-2	CASSLANSDTDTQYF	TGTGCCAGCAGCTTAGCCAACTCTGACACAGATACGCAGTATTTT
TRBJ1-1	-	few	TRBV21-1	CASSKTGQMNTEAFF	TGTGCCAGCAGCAAGACCGGACAGATGAACACTGAAGCTTTCTTT
TRBJ1-2	-	few	TRBV14	CASSLGRGARGYTF	TGTGCCAGCAGCCTTGGTCGGGGGGCGCGTGGCTACACCTTC
TRBJ2-3	-	-	TRBV27	CASSLGGVRSFSTDTQYF	TGTGCCAGCAGTCTGGGGGGCGTCCGGAGCTTTAGCACAGATACGCAGTATTTT
TRBJ1-1	-	-	TRBV5-1	CASSGVNSNLNTEAFF	TGCGCCAGCAGCGGCGTTAACAGCAATCTTAACACTGAAGCTTTCTTT
TRBJ2-3	-	-	TRBV11-2	CASSLVRGTDTQYF	TGTGCCAGCAGCTTAGTGCGGGGCACAGATACGCAGTATTTT
TRBJ1-2	TRBD1	-	TRBV20-1	CSASQGALYYGYTF	TGCAGTGCTTCGCAGGGGGCCCTTTACTATGGCTACACCTTC
TRBJ1-2	-	-	TRBV2	CASSEALGGYGYTF	TGTGCCAGCAGTGAAGCGCTCGGGGGCTATGGCTACACCTTC
TRBJ1-1	-	few	TRBV27	CASSQYRRSLEDTEAFF	TGTGCCAGCAGTCAGTACAGGCGCTCATTGGAGGACACTGAAGCTTTCTTT
TRBJ1-1	-	-	TRBV5-4	CASSLDPAGLQKNTEAFF	TGTGCCAGCAGCTTGGATCCCGCGGGACTACAAAAGAACACTGAAGCTTTCTTT
TRBJ1-5	-	-	TRBV7-9	CASSSGQLNQPQHF	TGCGCCAGCAGCTCAGGACAGTTAAATCAGCCCCAGCATTTT
TRBJ1-1	-	-	TRBV29-1	CSVGGHGTEAFF	TGCAGCGTTGGGGGGCACGGCACTGAAGCTTTCTTT
TRBJ2-5	TRBD2	-	TRBV7-6	CASSVLAGGAETQYF	TGTGCCAGCAGCGTACTAGCGGGGGGGGCGGAGACCCAGTACTTC
TRBJ1-5	-	few	TRBV7-2	CASSLWGGGNQPQHF	TGTGCCAGCAGCTTATGGGGGGGAGGCAATCAGCCCCAGCATTTT
TRBJ1-2	TRBD1	-	TRBV5-4	CASSPTGGLEGYTF	TGTGCCAGCAGCCCGACAGGGGGCTTGGAGGGCTACACCTTC
TRBJ1-5	TRBD1	-	TRBV11-2	CASSLGHGTGGGNQPQHF	TGTGCCAGCAGCTTAGGCCACGGGACAGGGGGCGGCAATCAGCCCCAGCATTTT
TRBJ2-2	-	-	TRBV27	CASSFGVSNTGELFF	TGTGCCAGCAGTTTCGGAGTATCGAACACCGGGGAGCTGTTTTTT
TRBJ2-2	TRBD1	few	TRBV7-6	CASSQYRGLGTGELFF	TGTGCCAGCAGCCAGTACAGGGGGCTCGGCACCGGGGAGCTGTTTTTT
TRBJ2-4	-	few	TRBV7-8	CASSLAQAKNIQYF	TGTGCCAGCAGCTTAGCGCAGGCCAAAAACATTCAGTACTTC
TRBJ2-3	-	-	TRBV27	CASSGDAGDTQYF	TGTGCCAGCAGTGGGGATGCCGGGGATACGCAGTATTTT